Listed here is a single T cell receptor (beta chain). Only a few counts were recorded for this clonotype. This clone's antigen is unknown. No base qualities exist here, and no much larger clone lies one base off it. Reads for this sample came from an Illumina NovaSeq 6000. TCR cDNA was synthesized by 5'RACE template switching, through which a universal primer site and unique molecular identifiers were introduced. Priming for cDNA synthesis came from both the TCR alpha and TCR beta constant segments. Library amplification used two PCR steps, and the second PCR step added sample barcodes and sequencing adapters. Libraries were sequenced on Illumina HiSeq 2500 (2x100 bp) or NovaSeq (2x150 bp). The original pipeline was this. MIGEC handled demultiplexing of reads and collapsing into UMI consensus sequences, while MiXCR performed V(D)J alignment. Clonotypes responding to the vaccine were identified with edgeR on replicate PBMC samples, with the criteria of FDR below 0.01 and a log2 fold change above 5 up to day 15. Each bulk clonotype was labeled CD4 or CD8 based on which sequenced repertoire, CD4 or CD8, contained the clonotype at higher abundance. TCRdb applied fastp at Q25 and MiXCR to the public reads, then kept only in-frame beta chains. Each entry merges the rows of one CDR3 protein and shows their most common DNA and genes. In this record, the V and J calls reflect TCRdb's handling and not the investigators' own analysis. The sample contains fewer than 450,000 distinct CDR3 sequences, 3% to 4.5% of them found a single time. The top ten constitute roughly 24% of the sample.

The germline V gene sets CDR1 to ENHRY and CDR2 to SYGVKD. The cysteine opens and the phenylalanine closes a CDR3 of 14 amino acids. Only CDR3 DNA is held: 42 bases, read in frame from base 1. V lost 7 bases and J lost 3 bases, and the count of bases not matched to a germline gene is 8. The record originates from a study of T cells after yellow fever vaccination (dated by TCRdb to the late 2010s). Context from the whole study: The SMART-Seq v4 Ultra Low Input RNA kit was used to prepare libraries from fractions with low cell numbers. To track T-cell clones before and after primary and booster YFV17D yellow fever vaccination, bulk TCR alpha and beta repertoires were sequenced longitudinally. Two healthy male donors, one aged 18 to 30 and one aged 30 to 40 years, made up the cohort. Blood was collected at multiple timepoints before and after primary and secondary immunization, and bulk PBMC replicates and cell subsets were isolated. General findings and caveats noted by the study authors: Because only a couple of donors were included in the study, the extent to which the findings can be generalized is limited. The secondary T-cell response was weaker than the primary response but faster, peaking on day 5 instead of day 15. A small fraction of clonotypes appeared in both the CD4 and CD8 compartments, likely as a result of convergent recombination. After the booster, most of the clones that had expanded following primary vaccination were detected again (roughly 97% of CD4 and roughly 90% of CD8), which suggests that memory was broadly maintained. Computational filtering was required because FACS-sorted repertoires could contain abundant contaminating clonotypes from the bulk population.

The treatment or condition label of this sample denotes: live attenuated yellow fever vaccine strain. At each blood-draw timepoint, two biological replicates of bulk PBMCs were obtained. PBMCs were isolated from peripheral blood using a standard Ficoll-Paque protocol. TriZol was used to extract RNA from bulk PBMCs, from CD4 and CD8 fractions, and from dextramer-positive and dextramer-negative fractions. The clonotype originates from a man aged 18 to 29 who received the YFV17D yellow fever vaccine. Sample: PBMCs, taken 5 days after the yellow fever booster vaccination. The chain is assembled from TRBV10-3 and TRBJ2-7, and 8 junction bases match TRBD1. The nucleotide sequence reads as follows: TGTGCCATCATGGTCCTGGACAGGGACTACGAGCAGTACTTC. Its protein is CAIMVLDRDYEQYF.